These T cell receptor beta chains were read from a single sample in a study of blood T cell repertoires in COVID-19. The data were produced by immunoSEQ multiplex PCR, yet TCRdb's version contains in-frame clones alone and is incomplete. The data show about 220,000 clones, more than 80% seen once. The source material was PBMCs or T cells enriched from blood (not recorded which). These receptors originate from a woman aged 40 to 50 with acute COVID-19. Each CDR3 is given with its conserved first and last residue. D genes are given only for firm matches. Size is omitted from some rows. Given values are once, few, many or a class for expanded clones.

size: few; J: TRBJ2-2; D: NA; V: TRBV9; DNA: TGTGCCAGCAGCGTAGCCTACCGAGACACCGGGGAGCTGTTTTTT; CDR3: CASSVAYRDTGELFF
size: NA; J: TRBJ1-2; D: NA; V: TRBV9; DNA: TGTGCCAGCAGCGTAAGTTCCCAGGGCAACTATGGCTACACCTTC; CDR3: CASSVSSQGNYGYTF
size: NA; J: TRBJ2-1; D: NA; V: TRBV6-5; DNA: TGTGCCAGCAGTCGACTACCTGGGAATGAGCAGTTCTTC; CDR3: CASSRLPGNEQFF
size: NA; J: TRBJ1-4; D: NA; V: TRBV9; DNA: TGTGCCAGCAGCGTCCCCGGAACGGGGGGTGAAAAACTGTTTTTT; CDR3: CASSVPGTGGEKLFF
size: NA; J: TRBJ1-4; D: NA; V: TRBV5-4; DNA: TGTGCCAGCAGCTTGGCGCGGTCGGGGGATGAAAAACTGTTTTTT; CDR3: CASSLARSGDEKLFF
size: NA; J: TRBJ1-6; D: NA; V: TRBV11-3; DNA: TGTGCCAGCAGCTTAGTCTCCGAGGCACCCCTCCACTTT; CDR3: CASSLVSEAPLHF
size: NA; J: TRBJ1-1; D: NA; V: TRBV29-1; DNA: TGCAGCCCCTATCGGTCGGGGAACACTGAAGCTTTCTTT; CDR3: CSPYRSGNTEAFF
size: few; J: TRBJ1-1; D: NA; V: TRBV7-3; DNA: TGTGCCAGCAGACAGTCCTCCATGAACACTGAAGCTTTCTTT; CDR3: CASRQSSMNTEAFF
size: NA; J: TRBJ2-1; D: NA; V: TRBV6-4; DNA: TGTGCCAGCAGTGACCGGACTCCAGGTCAGCAGTTCTTC; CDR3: CASSDRTPGQQFF
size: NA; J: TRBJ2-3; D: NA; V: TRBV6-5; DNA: TGTGCCAGCAGGGCGGCTAGCACAGATACGCAGTATTTT; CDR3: CASRAASTDTQYF
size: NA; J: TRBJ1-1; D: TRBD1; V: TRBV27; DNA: TGTGCCAGCAACCCCGGGACAGGGAGGGGAGTCACTGAAGCTTTCTTT; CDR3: CASNPGTGRGVTEAFF
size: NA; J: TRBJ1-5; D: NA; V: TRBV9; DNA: TGTGCCAGCAGCGAAGGGGAAGTTTATCAGCCCCAGCATTTT; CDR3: CASSEGEVYQPQHF
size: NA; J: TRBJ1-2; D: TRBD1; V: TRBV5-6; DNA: TGTGCCAGCAGCTCGACCCAACAGGGGGCTAACTATGGCTACACCTTC; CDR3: CASSSTQQGANYGYTF
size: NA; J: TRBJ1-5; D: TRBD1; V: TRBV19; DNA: TGTGCCAGTAGAGGGGGCTTCTCGGGGGTTCAGCCCCAGCATTTT; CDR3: CASRGGFSGVQPQHF
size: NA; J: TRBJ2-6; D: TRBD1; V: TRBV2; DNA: TGTGCCAGCAGTAGTAAGGGACAGGGAGGCGTCCTGACTTTC; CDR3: CASSSKGQGGVLTF
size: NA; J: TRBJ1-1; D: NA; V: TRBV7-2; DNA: TGTGCCAGCAGCTTAGCCACCGGGGGGATCGTGAACACTGAAGCTTTCTTT; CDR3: CASSLATGGIVNTEAFF
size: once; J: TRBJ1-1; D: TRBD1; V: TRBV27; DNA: TGTGCCAGCAGTTTAACGGGACAGGGCGCTGAAGCTTTCTTT; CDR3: CASSLTGQGAEAFF
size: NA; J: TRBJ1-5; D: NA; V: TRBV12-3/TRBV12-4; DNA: TGTGCCAGCAGGGGTGCAGGGAATCAGCCCCAGCATTTT; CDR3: CASRGAGNQPQHF
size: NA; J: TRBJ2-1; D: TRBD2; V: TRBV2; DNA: TGTGCCAGCAGTGAAGGGGGCGGGGGTCCGGATGAGCAGTTCTTC; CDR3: CASSEGGGGPDEQFF
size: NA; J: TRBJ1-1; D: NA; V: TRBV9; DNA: TGTGCCAGCAGCGTAGTGGGGGCTGGGGACACTGAAGCTTTCTTT; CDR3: CASSVVGAGDTEAFF
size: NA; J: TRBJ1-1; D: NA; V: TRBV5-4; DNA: TGTGCCAGCAGCACGGGGGGGGTGAACACTGAAGCTTTCTTT; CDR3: CASSTGGVNTEAFF
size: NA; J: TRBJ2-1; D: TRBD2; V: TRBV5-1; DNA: TGCGCCAGCACCCGGGTAGCGGGGGGGCTGGGGAATGAGCAGTTCTTC; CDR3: CASTRVAGGLGNEQFF
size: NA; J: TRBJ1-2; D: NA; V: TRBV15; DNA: TGTGCCACCAGCAGAGGACTTCCCGGGAACTATGGCTACACCTTC; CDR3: CATSRGLPGNYGYTF
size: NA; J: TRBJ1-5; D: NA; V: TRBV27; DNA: TGTGCCAGCAGTTTAATCAGGGATAGCAATCAGCCCCAGCATTTT; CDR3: CASSLIRDSNQPQHF
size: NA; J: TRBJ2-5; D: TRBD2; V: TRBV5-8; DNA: TGTGCCAGCAGCTTGGAACTACTAGCGGGGAGCCAAGAGACCCAGTACTTC; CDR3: CASSLELLAGSQETQYF
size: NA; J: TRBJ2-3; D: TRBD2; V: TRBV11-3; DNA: TGTGCCAGCAGCCGATCGCGGGGGAACACAGATACGCAGTATTTT; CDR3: CASSRSRGNTDTQYF
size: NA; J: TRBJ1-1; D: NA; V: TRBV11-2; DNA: TGTGCCAGCAGCCCGCGCGGGGTCGATCCCATGAACACTGAAGCTTTCTTT; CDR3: CASSPRGVDPMNTEAFF
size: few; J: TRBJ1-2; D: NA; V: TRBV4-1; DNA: TGCGCCAGCAGCCAAGATGGACAGAACACTTATGGCTACACCTTC; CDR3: CASSQDGQNTYGYTF
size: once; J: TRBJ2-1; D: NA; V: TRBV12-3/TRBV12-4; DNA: TGTGCCAGCAGTTCAACTACGATGAATGAGCAGTTCTTC; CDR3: CASSSTTMNEQFF
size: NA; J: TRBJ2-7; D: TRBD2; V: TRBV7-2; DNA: TGTGCCAGCAGCTTTACGGCGGGGGGGCAGGTCCCCTACGAGCAGTACTTC; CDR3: CASSFTAGGQVPYEQYF
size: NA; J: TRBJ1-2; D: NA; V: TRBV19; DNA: TGTGCCAGTAGTCCTGGACGGGGTGACTATGGCTACACCTTC; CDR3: CASSPGRGDYGYTF
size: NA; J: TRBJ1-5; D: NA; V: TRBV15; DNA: TGTGCCACCAGCAGAGGGCGGGGTTTGAATACGGGTGAGCCCCAGCATTTT; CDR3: CATSRGRGLNTGEPQHF
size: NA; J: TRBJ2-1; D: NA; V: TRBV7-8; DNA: TGTGCCAGCAGCTTAGCCCATCCAGGGACATACAATGAGCAGTTCTTC; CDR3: CASSLAHPGTYNEQFF
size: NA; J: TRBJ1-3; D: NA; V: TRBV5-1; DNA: TGCGCCAGCAGCTTGGACGGGAGCTCTGGAAACACCATATATTTT; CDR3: CASSLDGSSGNTIYF
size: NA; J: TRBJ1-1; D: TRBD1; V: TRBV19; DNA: TGTGCCAGTAGTCTAACACCGCCGGGACAGGGCCGACTGATGAACACTGAAGCTTTCTTT; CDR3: CASSLTPPGQGRLMNTEAFF
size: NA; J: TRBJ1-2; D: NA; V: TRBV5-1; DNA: TGCGCCAGCAGCTTGGGAGACACGCGAAGAAGCTATGGCTACACCTTC; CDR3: CASSLGDTRRSYGYTF
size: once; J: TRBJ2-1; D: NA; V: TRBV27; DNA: TGTGCCAGCAGTTTTAGCAATGAGCAGTTCTTC; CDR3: CASSFSNEQFF
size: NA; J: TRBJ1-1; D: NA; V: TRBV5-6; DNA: TGTGCCAGCAGCTTGGTAGGGGGGGAGAACACTGAAGCTTTCTTT; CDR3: CASSLVGGENTEAFF
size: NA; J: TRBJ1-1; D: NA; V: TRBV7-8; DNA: TGTGCCAGCAGCATTTGGACAGATATGAACACTGAAGCTTTCTTT; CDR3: CASSIWTDMNTEAFF
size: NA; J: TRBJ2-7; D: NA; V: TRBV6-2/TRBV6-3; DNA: TGTGCCAGCAGTTACGTCCAGGGATACGAGCAGTACTTC; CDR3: CASSYVQGYEQYF
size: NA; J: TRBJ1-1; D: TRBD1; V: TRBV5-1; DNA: TGCGCCAGCAGCGCCGGACAGGGGGGAAACACTGAAGCTTTCTTT; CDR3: CASSAGQGGNTEAFF
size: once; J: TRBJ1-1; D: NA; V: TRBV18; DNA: TGTGCCAGCTCCCCCGATCAGGGTGAAGCTTTCTTT; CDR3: CASSPDQGEAFF
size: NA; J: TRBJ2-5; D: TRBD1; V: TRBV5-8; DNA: TGTGCCAGCAACAGGGGGCAAGAGACCCAGTACTTC; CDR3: CASNRGQETQYF
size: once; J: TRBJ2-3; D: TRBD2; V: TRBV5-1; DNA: TGCGCCAGCAGCCTTTGGAGGCTAGCGGGGCGAACAGATACGCAGTATTTT; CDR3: CASSLWRLAGRTDTQYF